One sample yielded the 25 T cell receptor beta chains listed below, sequenced in a study of CD8 T cells in Susac syndrome. RNA, at 0.5 to 1 ug, was reverse transcribed with random hexamers. One entry per CDR3 protein, called by TCRdb with MiXCR from the immunoSEQ multiplex PCR reads. The sample has approximately 190,000 distinct CDR3 sequences; 85% to 95% are singletons. The source material was CD8+ T cells from PBMCs. The receptors come from a human donor with Susac syndrome.

The chain links TRBV7-9 to TRBJ2-7; 9 positions agree with TRBD2. This CDR3 comprises 14 residues. Germline CDR1 SEHNR, CDR2 FQNEAQ (reference sequence). Germline trimming cut 3 bases from V and 3 bases from J; bases unmatched to any gene: 3. DNA for the CDR3: TGTGCCAGCAGCTTCGCGGGAGGGATCTACGAGCAGTACTTC. Its translation is CASSFAGGIYEQYF.

The chain links TRBV5-6 to TRBJ2-3, with 9 bases lining up with TRBD1. The CDR3 totals 15 residues. Germline V gives CDR1 SGHDT, CDR2 YYEEEE. V gave up 4 bases and J gave up 4 bases; unmatched junction bases: 7. In DNA, the CDR3 is TGTGCCAGCAGCCACGGGACAGGGAGGGCAGATACGCAGTATTTT. Protein: CASSHGTGRADTQYF.

This chain joins TRBV3-1 and TRBJ2-7; TRBD2 matches at 7 bases. The junction had 12 bases not matched to a gene; V was cut back by 5 bases and J by 5 bases. Germline CDR1 LGHDT, CDR2 YNNKEL (reference sequence). CDR3 size: 15 residues. The CDR3 loop reads CASSEREGRIHEQYF. Written as DNA, the CDR3 is TGTGCCAGCAGCGAAAGGGAGGGTCGTATCCACGAGCAGTACTTC.

The V and J genes are TRBV30 and TRBJ2-7; possibly TRBD1 for D (5 bases). The CDR3 spans 12 residues. Germline V CDR1 and CDR2: GTSNPN, SVGIG (reference sequence). Trimming removed 0 bases at V and 6 bases at J, with 9 bases between. CDR3 region: CAWSVRGFEQYF. CDR3 coding DNA: TGTGCCTGGAGTGTAAGGGGTTTCGAGCAGTACTTC.

The chain has TRBV7-9 and TRBJ1-5; D unresolved. CDR3 length equals 12 residues. CDR1 SEHNR and CDR2 FQNEAQ come from the germline V gene (reference sequence). Trimming removed 1 base from V and 6 bases from J, with 4 bases in between. The CDR3 bases are TGTGCCAGCAGCTTAGATGTTCAGCCCCAGCATTTT. This codes for CASSLDVQPQHF.

This chain joins TRBV3-1 and TRBJ2-1; D is ambiguous. Trimming left V 1 base short and J 1 base short, with 11 bases between. Germline V gives CDR1 LGHDT, CDR2 YNNKEL (reference sequence). The CDR3 spans 16 residues. CDR3 loop: CASSQGFLGSYNEQFF. The CDR3 DNA reads as TGTGCCAGCAGCCAAGGCTTTTTAGGATCCTACAATGAGCAGTTCTTC.

The rearrangement uses TRBV11-2 and TRBJ1-2; tentative D call: TRBD1 (6 bases). Germline CDR1 is SGHAT and CDR2 is FQNNGV. The ends were cut back, 2 bases at V and 8 bases at J, with 15 bases in the middle. The CDR3 has 14 residues. The CDR3 loop is CASSLSQGRGGYTF. DNA for the CDR3: TGTGCCAGCAGCTTATCCCAGGGGCGCGGAGGCTACACCTTC.

The chain employs TRBV7-8 and TRBJ2-7; 9 nucleotides match TRBD2. The junction had 13 bases not matched to a gene; V was cut back by 8 bases and J by 5 bases. Germline loops: CDR1 SGHVS, CDR2 FQNEAQ. The CDR3 consists of 15 residues. The CDR3 spells CASRKIAGDLNEQYF. The CDR3 nucleotides read TGTGCCAGCCGAAAAATAGCGGGAGATCTCAACGAGCAGTACTTC.

This clonotype was found a few times. CDR3 DNA: TGCAGTGCCCAAGAGGTGGGGGAGACCCAGTACTTC. Residues: CSAQEVGETQYF. The chain has TRBV20-1 and TRBJ2-5, with no clear D. CDR1 and CDR2 from the germline V gene are DFQATT and SNEGSKA (reference sequence). The CDR3 runs to 12 residues. Trimming cost V 6 bases and J 5 bases, with 13 bases left between them.

V and J are TRBV12-3 or TRBV12-4 and TRBJ1-5; D possibly corresponds to TRBD1 (5 bases). This CDR3 comprises 14 residues. Trimming shortened V by 3 bases and J by 1 base, and 7 bases separated the two germline ends. The CDR3, as DNA: TGTGCCAGCAGTTTTGGGGGGAGCAATCAGCCCCAGCATTTT. Translating it yields CASSFGGSNQPQHF.

This chain uses TRBV18 with TRBJ2-1, with TRBD2 matching 11 bases. Unmatched junction bases numbered 8, after V lost 1 base and J lost 6 bases. The CDR3 length is 17 residues. Germline values: CDR1 KGHSH, CDR2 LQKENI. This CDR3 reads CASSPQAGLAGGNEQFF. CDR3 in DNA: TGTGCCAGCTCACCACAGGCAGGCCTAGCGGGAGGCAATGAGCAGTTCTTC.

This clonotype was recorded once. The rearrangement joins TRBV5-4 to TRBJ2-3; 8 nucleotides align to TRBD2. Germline loops: CDR1 SGHNT, CDR2 YYREEE (reference sequence). The CDR3 contains 17 residues. J lost 9 bases, V lost 2 bases, and 17 bases had no gene match. The CDR3 reads CASSFELLEREKNTQYF. CDR3 nucleotide sequence: TGTGCCAGCAGCTTTGAGTTGCTTGAGCGGGAGAAGAACACGCAGTATTTT.

The chain employs TRBV6-6 and TRBJ1-1, with D tentatively TRBD1 (6 bases). The CDR3 runs 11 residues. Per the germline V gene, CDR1 is MNHNY and CDR2 is SVGAGI (reference sequence). Trimming cost V 6 bases and J 10 bases, with 12 bases left between them. CDR3 protein: CASSDKGGAFF. DNA for the CDR3: TGTGCCAGCAGCGACAAGGGGGGAGCTTTCTTT.

The rearrangement links TRBV9 to TRBJ1-1; D might be TRBD1 (5 bases). Trimming removed 0 bases at V and 1 base at J, with 10 bases between. Germline V gives CDR1 SGDLS, CDR2 YYNGEE. This CDR3 is 15 amino acids long. The CDR3 DNA reads TGTGCCAGCAGCGTAGGGGGACCGACGAACACTGAAGCTTTCTTT. This encodes CASSVGGPTNTEAFF.

CDR3 DNA sequence: TGTGCCAGCAGCCCGGGGCCCCTATATGGCTACACCTTC. Translating gives CASSPGPLYGYTF. The chain couples TRBV7-9 to TRBJ1-2, with a weak D call TRBD1 (5 bases). Trimming stripped 5 bases from V and 5 bases from J, with 12 bases between. The CDR3 extends over 13 amino acids. CDR1 is SEHNR, CDR2 FQNEAQ, per germline (reference sequence).

This rearrangement joins TRBV3-1 to TRBJ1-1; weak D call: TRBD1 (5 bases). CDR3 length equals 14 residues. Germline assignment: CDR1 LGHDT and CDR2 YNNKEL (reference sequence). Trimming removed 3 bases at V and 2 bases at J, with 10 bases between. The CDR3 is CASSQRDSNTEAFF. CDR3 sequence (DNA): TGTGCCAGCAGCCAGAGGGACTCTAACACTGAAGCTTTCTTT.

J is TRBJ2-2 and V is TRBV11-3, with D perhaps TRBD2 (5 bases). V lost 1 base to trimming and J lost 1 base, with 16 bases between them. CDR3 size: 18 residues. Looked up from germline, CDR1 is SGHNT and CDR2 is YENEEA. CDR3 nucleotides: TGTGCCAGCAGCTTAGGTGACCCGATGAGGGAGAACACCGGGGAGCTGTTTTTT. This codes for CASSLGDPMRENTGELFF.

This clonotype was seen only once. The CDR3 nucleotides are TGTGCCAGCAGTTTAGCTGGCAAATCCAATGAGCAGTTCTTC. Protein sequence: CASSLAGKSNEQFF. The J gene is TRBJ2-1, the V gene TRBV28; D gene unclear. The CDR3 is 14 residues long. Trimming stripped 2 bases from V and 6 bases from J, with 11 bases between. Per germline, CDR1 MDHEN and CDR2 SYDVKM.

The chain couples TRBV27 to TRBJ1-1; unclear D gene. The V gene's germline CDR1 is MNHEY and CDR2 SMNVEV (reference sequence). V lost 1 base to trimming and J lost 0 bases, with 3 bases between them. There are 13 residues in the CDR3. The CDR3 DNA reads as TGTGCCAGCAGTTTATTAATGAACACTGAAGCTTTCTTT. Translating gives CASSLLMNTEAFF.

This chain connects TRBV9 to TRBJ2-3; TRBD2 matches 15 bases. The junction had 7 bases not matched to a gene; V was cut back by 0 bases and J by 5 bases. Germline loops: CDR1 SGDLS, CDR2 YYNGEE. The CDR3 has 18 residues. DNA for the CDR3: TGTGCCAGCAGCGTAGAGGATTCGGGACTAGCGGGAGGAGATACGCAGTATTTT. Amino acids: CASSVEDSGLAGGDTQYF.

The chain carries TRBV3-1 and TRBJ1-4; D might be TRBD1 (5 bases). The CDR3 length is 14 residues. Germline V lookup: CDR1 LGHDT, CDR2 YNNKEL (reference sequence). Trimming stripped 4 bases from V and 8 bases from J, with 14 bases between. Written as DNA, the CDR3 is TGTGCCAGCAGCCCCGGGGGGTTGGGAGAAAAACTGTTTTTT. Its protein is CASSPGGLGEKLFF.

The chain recombines TRBV29-1 with TRBJ1-2; possible D gene TRBD1, 6 bases. The germline gives CDR1 SQVTM, CDR2 ANQGSEA. The V end was cut by 3 bases, the J end by 6 bases, with 8 bases between. This CDR3 comprises 11 residues. The CDR3 is CSVEGANGYTF. The CDR3 DNA reads TGCAGCGTTGAGGGGGCGAATGGCTACACCTTC.

The chain has TRBV6-5 and TRBJ1-1; maybe TRBD1 (5 bases). V dropped 2 bases and J dropped 0 bases, with 13 bases sitting between them. Germline loops: CDR1 MNHEY, CDR2 SVGAGI. There are 16 residues in the CDR3. CDR3 in amino acids: CASSYGAGGVNTEAFF. The CDR3 DNA is TGTGCCAGCAGTTACGGGGCAGGAGGGGTGAACACTGAAGCTTTCTTT.

The gene calls are TRBV7-9 and TRBJ2-2; TRBD1 is a possible D gene (5 bases). The CDR3 totals 15 residues. V was cut by 5 bases and J by 5 bases, with 15 bases left in between. Germline CDR1 and CDR2: SEHNR and FQNEAQ (reference sequence). CDR3 in DNA: TGTGCCAGCAGCCCCCAGGGTTTGTTGACCGGGGAGCTGTTTTTT. Translating it yields CASSPQGLLTGELFF. Full variable domain (outside the CDR3, taken from reference TRBV7-9 and TRBJ2-2): DTGVSQNPRHKITKRGQNVTFRCDPISEHNRLYWYRQTLGQGPEFLTYFQNEAQLEKSRLLSDRFSAERPKGSFSTLEIQRTEQGDSAMYLCASSPQGLLTGELFFGEGSRLTVL.

This rearrangement joins TRBV9 to TRBJ1-2; D gene ambiguous. Germline CDR1 SGDLS, CDR2 YYNGEE. The CDR3 sequence is 12 residues long. Between the trimmed V and J ends, which lost 4 bases and 8 bases, there was a span of 12 bases. As DNA, the CDR3 is TGTGCCAGCAGCCATCGACACCTCGGCTACACCTTC. It specifies CASSHRHLGYTF.